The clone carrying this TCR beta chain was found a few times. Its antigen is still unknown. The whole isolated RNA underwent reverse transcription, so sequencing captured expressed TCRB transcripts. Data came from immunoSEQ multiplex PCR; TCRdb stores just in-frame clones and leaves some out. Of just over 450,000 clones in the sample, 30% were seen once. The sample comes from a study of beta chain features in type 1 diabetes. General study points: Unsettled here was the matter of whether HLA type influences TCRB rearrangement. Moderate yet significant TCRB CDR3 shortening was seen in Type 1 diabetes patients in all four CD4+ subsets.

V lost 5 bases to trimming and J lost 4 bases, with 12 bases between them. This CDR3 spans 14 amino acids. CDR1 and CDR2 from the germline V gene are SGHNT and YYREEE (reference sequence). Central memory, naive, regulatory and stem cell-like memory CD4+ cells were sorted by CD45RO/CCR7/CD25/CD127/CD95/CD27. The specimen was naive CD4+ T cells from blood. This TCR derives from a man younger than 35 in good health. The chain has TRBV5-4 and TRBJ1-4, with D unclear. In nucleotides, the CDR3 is TGTGCCAGCAGAGATGACGTGGGTAATGAAAAACTGTTTTTT. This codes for CASRDDVGNEKLFF.